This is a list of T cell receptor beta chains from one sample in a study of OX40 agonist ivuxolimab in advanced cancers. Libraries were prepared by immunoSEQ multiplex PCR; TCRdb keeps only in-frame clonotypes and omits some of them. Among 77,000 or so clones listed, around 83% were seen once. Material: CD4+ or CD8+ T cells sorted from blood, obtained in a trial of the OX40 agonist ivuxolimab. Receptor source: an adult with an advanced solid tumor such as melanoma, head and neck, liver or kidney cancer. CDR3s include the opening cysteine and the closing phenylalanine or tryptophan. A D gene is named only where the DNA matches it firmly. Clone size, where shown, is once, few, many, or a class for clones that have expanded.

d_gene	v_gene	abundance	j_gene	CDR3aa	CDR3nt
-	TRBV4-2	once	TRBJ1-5	CASSPDSYNQPQHF	TGTGCCAGCAGCCCTGACAGCTACAATCAGCCCCAGCATTTT
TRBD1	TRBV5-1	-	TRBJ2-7	CASGRGQTYEQYF	TGCGCCAGCGGCAGGGGACAGACCTACGAGCAGTACTTC
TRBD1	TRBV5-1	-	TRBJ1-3	CASSFDRAGNTIYF	TGCGCCAGCAGCTTTGACAGGGCTGGAAACACCATATATTTT
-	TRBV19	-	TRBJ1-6	CASSITGTTGSPLHF	TGTGCCAGTAGTATCACCGGGACAACGGGTTCACCCCTCCACTTT
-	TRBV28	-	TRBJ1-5	CASISGSQPQHF	TGTGCCAGCATTTCGGGTTCACAGCCCCAGCATTTT
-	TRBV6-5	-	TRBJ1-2	CASSSASSINYGYTF	TGTGCCAGCAGTTCTGCATCAAGCATTAACTATGGCTACACCTTC
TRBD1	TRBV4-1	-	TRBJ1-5	CASSQDATGHQPQHF	TGCGCCAGCAGCCAAGACGCGACAGGGCATCAGCCCCAGCATTTT
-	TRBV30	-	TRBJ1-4	CAWRIQGSEKLFF	TGTGCCTGGAGAATTCAGGGGAGCGAAAAACTGTTTTTT
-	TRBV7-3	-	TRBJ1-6	CASSSQSGPTSPLHF	TGTGCCAGCAGCTCCCAATCGGGACCCACGTCACCCCTCCACTTT
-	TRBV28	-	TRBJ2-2	CASSFRQPRTGELFF	TGTGCCAGCAGTTTCAGGCAACCTCGGACCGGGGAGCTGTTTTTT
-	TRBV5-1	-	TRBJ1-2	CASSFLGGEGYTF	TGCGCCAGCAGCTTCCTTGGGGGGGAAGGCTACACCTTC
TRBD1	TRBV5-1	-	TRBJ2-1	CASSLVGTGRNEQFF	TGCGCCAGCAGCTTGGTGGGGACAGGGAGGAATGAGCAGTTCTTC
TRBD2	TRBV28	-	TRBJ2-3	CASFPGGTSGRTDTQYF	TGTGCCAGCTTCCCCGGGGGGACTAGCGGACGCACAGATACGCAGTATTTT
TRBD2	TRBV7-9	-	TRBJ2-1	CASSRGGTYNEQFF	TGTGCCAGCAGCCGGGGGGGAACGTACAATGAGCAGTTCTTC
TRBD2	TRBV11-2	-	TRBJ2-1	CASSLAGTSNEQFF	TGTGCCAGCAGCTTGGCCGGGACTAGTAATGAGCAGTTCTTC
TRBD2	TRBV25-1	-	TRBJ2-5	CASSLAGAGGETQYF	TGTGCCAGCAGTCTAGCGGGGGCCGGGGGGGAGACCCAGTACTTC
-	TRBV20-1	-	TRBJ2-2	CSAHPPGELFF	TGCAGTGCGCACCCCCCCGGGGAGCTGTTTTTT